This T cell receptor (beta chain) was sequenced in a study of blood T cells in healthy people across ages. At the level of the study: Using template switching, researchers captured about one barcoded beta molecule for each two T cells.

Each sample had at least 7 million PBMCs isolated. The CDR3 sequence is 15 residues long. V trimming: 5 bases; J trimming: 0 bases; junction bases outside the gene matches: 4. Germline V gene lookup returns CDR1 MDHEN and CDR2 SYDVKM. A second PCR of 7 to 11 cycles used a sample-barcoded 5' primer and a J-beta primer mix. A tag from a template-switch adaptor with 12 random nucleotides marked each cDNA molecule. Using its own MiXCR run on the 5' RACE reads, TCRdb lists one record per CDR3 protein. The sample shows hundreds of thousands of distinct CDR3 sequences, about 45% of them seen only once. The chain is built from TRBV28 and TRBJ1-1; 9 nucleotides agree with TRBD1. Sequencing was done on a sample of blood. The receptor comes from an elderly man in good health. The CDR3 here is CASSNDRGMNTEAFF. The CDR3, as DNA: TGTGCCAGCAGTAACGACAGGGGGATGAACACTGAAGCTTTCTTT.